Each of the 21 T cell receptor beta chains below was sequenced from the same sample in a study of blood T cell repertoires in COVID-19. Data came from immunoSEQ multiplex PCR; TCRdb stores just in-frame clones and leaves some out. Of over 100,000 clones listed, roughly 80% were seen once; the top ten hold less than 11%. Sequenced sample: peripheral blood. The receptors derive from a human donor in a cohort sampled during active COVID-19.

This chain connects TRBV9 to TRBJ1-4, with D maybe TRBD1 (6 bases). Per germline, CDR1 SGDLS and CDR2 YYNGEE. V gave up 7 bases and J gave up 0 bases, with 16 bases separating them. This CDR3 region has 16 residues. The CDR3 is CASGKTGSATNEKLFF. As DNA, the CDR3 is TGTGCCAGCGGGAAGACAGGTAGTGCAACTAATGAAAAACTGTTTTTT.

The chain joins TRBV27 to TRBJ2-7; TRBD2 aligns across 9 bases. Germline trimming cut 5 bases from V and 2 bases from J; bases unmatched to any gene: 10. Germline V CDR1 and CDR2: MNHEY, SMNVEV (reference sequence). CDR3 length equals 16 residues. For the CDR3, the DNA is TGTGCCAGCAGTCCAAGTAGCGGGGGAGATACCTACGAGCAGTACTTC. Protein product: CASSPSSGGDTYEQYF.

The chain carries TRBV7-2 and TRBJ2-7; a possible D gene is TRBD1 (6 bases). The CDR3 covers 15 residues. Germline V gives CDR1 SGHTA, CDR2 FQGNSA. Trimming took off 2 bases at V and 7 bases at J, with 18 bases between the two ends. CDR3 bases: TGTGCCAGCAGCTTACCTAATCAGGGGTGGGGAGAGCAGTACTTC. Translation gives CASSLPNQGWGEQYF.

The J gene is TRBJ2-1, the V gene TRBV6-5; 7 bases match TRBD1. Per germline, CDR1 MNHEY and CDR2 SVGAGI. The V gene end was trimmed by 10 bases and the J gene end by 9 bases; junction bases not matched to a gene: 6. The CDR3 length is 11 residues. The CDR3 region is CATLHRGEQFF. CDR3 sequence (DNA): TGTGCCACCCTACACAGGGGTGAGCAGTTCTTC.

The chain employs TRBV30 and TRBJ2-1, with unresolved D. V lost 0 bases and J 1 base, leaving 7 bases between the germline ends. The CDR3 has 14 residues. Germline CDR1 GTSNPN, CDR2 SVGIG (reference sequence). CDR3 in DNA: TGTGCCTGGAGTGTGGCAGTATCCTACAATGAGCAGTTCTTC. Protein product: CAWSVAVSYNEQFF.

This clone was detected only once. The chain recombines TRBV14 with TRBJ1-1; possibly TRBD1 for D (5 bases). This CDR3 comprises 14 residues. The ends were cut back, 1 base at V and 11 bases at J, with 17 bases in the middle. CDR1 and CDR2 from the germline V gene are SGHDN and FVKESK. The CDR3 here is CASSQAHPGTGAFF. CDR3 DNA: TGTGCCAGCAGCCAAGCCCACCCCGGGACTGGGGCTTTCTTT.

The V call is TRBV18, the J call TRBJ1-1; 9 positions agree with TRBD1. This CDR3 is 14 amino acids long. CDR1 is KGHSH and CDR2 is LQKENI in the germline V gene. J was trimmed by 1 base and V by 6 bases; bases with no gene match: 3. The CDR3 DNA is TGTGCCAGCTCCTGGGACAGGGCGAACACTGAAGCTTTCTTT. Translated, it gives CASSWDRANTEAFF.

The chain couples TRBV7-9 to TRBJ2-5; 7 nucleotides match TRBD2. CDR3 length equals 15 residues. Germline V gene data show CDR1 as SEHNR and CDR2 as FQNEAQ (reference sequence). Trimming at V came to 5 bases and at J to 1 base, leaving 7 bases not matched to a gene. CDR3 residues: CASSPQGRAQETQYF. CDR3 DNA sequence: TGTGCCAGCAGCCCTCAAGGGAGGGCCCAAGAGACCCAGTACTTC.

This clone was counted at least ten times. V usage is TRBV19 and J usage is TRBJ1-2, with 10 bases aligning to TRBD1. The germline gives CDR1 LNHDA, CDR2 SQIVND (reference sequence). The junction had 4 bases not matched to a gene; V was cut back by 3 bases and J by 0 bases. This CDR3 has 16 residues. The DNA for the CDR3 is TGTGCCAGTAGTATGGGACAGGGGCGGACTAACTATGGCTACACCTTC. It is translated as CASSMGQGRTNYGYTF.

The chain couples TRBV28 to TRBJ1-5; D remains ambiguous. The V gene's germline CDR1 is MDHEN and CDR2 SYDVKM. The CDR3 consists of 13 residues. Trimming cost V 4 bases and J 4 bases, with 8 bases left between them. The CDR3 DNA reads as TGTGCCAGCAGTTACCTCGGTAATCAGCCCCAGCATTTT. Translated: CASSYLGNQPQHF.

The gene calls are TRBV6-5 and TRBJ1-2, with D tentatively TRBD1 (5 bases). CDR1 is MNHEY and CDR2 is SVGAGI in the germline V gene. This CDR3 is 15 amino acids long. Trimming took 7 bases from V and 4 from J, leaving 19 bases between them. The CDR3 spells CASIEGGGRAYGYTF. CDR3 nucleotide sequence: TGTGCCAGCATCGAAGGCGGGGGTAGGGCCTATGGCTACACCTTC.

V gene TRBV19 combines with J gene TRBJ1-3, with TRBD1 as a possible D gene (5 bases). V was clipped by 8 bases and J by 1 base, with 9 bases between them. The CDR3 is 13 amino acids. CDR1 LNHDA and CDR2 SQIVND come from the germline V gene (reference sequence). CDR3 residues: CASAQGSGNTIYF. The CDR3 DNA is TGTGCCAGTGCTCAGGGTTCTGGAAACACCATATATTTT. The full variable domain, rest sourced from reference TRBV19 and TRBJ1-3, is DGGITQSPKYLFRKEGQNVTLSCEQNLNHDAMYWYRQDPGQGLRLIYYSQIVNDFQKGDIAEGYSVSREKKESFPLTVTSAQKNPTAFYLCASAQGSGNTIYFGEGSWLTVV.

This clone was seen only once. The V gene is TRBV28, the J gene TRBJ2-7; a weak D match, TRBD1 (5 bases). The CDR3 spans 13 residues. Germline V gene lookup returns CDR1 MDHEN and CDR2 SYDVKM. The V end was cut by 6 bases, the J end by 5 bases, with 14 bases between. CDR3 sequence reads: CASRWGRTNEQYF. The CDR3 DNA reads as TGTGCCAGCAGGTGGGGCCGTACGAACGAGCAGTACTTC.

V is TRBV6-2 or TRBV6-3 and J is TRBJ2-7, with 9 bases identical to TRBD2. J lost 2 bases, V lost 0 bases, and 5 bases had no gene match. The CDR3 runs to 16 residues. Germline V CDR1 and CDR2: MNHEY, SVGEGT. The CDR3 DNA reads TGTGCCAGCAGTTACTCGAGACTAGCGGCCGCCTACGAGCAGTACTTC. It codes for CASSYSRLAAAYEQYF.

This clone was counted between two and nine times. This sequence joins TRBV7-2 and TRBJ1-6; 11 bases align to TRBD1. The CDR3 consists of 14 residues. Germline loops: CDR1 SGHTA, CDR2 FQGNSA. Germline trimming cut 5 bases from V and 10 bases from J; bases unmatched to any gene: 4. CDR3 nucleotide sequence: TGTGCCAGCAGCAGGGACAGGGGGGGGTCACCCCTCCACTTT. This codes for CASSRDRGGSPLHF.

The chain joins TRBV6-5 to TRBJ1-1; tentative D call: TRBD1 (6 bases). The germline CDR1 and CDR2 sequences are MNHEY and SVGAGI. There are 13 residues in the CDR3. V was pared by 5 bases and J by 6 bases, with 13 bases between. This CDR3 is CASSLGHLSEAFF. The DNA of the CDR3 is TGTGCCAGCAGTCTGGGACACTTGTCTGAAGCTTTCTTT.

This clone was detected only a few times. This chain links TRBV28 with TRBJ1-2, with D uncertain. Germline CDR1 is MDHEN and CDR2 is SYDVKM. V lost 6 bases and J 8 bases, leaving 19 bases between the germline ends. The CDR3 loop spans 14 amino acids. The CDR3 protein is CASSLYTRSWGYTF. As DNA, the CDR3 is TGTGCCAGCAGCCTGTATACCAGATCCTGGGGCTACACCTTC.

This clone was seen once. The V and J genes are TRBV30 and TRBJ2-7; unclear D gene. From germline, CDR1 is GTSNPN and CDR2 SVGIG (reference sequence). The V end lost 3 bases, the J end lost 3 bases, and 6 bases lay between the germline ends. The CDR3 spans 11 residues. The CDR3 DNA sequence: TGTGCCTGGAGGACACACTACGAGCAGTACTTC. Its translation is CAWRTHYEQYF. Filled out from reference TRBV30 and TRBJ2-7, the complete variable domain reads SQTIHQWPATLVQPVGSPLSLECTVEGTSNPNLYWYRQAAGRGLQLLFYSVGIGQISSEVPQNLSASRPQDRQFILSSKKLLLSDSGFYLCAWRTHYEQYFGPGTRLTVT.

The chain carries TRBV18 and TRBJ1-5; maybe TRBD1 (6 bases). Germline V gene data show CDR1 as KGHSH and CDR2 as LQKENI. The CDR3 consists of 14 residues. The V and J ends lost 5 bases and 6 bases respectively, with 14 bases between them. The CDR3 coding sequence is TGTGCCAGCTCAATACAGGGAGGGGGTCAGCCCCAGCATTTT. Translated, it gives CASSIQGGGQPQHF. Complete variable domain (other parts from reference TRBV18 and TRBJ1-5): NAGVMQNPRHLVRRRGQEARLRCSPMKGHSHVYWYRQLPEEGLKFMVYLQKENIIDESGMPKERFSAEFPKEGPSILRIQQVVRGDSAAYFCASSIQGGGQPQHFGDGTRLSIL.

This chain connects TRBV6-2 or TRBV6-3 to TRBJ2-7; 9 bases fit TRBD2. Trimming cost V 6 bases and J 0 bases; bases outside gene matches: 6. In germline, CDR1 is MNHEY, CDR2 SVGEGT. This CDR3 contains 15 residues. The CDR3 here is CASSERGALSYEQYF. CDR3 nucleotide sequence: TGTGCCAGCAGCGAGCGGGGGGCCCTCTCCTACGAGCAGTACTTC.

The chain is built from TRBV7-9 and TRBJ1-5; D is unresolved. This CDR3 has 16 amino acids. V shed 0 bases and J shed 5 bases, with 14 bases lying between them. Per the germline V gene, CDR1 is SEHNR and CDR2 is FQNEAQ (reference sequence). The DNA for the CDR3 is TGTGCCAGCAGCTTAGCGCGAGTGCTCGAGGATCAGCCCCAGCATTTT. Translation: CASSLARVLEDQPQHF.